These T cell receptor beta chains were read from a single sample in a study of vaccination effects on CD4 cells after COVID-19. Antigens for these TCRs are unknown. TCRdb keeps only in-frame clones here, not all; method: immunoSEQ multiplex PCR. The sample has 20,000 to 30,000 clones, 73% seen once. The sequencing here drew on CD4+ T cells from PBMCs cultured with SARS-CoV-2 spike peptides, taken after COVID-19 vaccination. The receptors derive from a human donor who received a COVID-19 vaccine. CDR3s include the opening cysteine and the closing phenylalanine or tryptophan. D genes are given only for firm matches. Clone size, where shown, is once, few, many, or a class for clones that have expanded.

D gene	V gene	clone size	J gene	CDR3 DNA	CDR3 protein
NA	TRBV23-1	NA	TRBJ1-1	TGCGCCAGCAGTCAATCGTGGAAACGGAAAGCTTTCTTT	CASSQSWKRKAFF
NA	TRBV5-1	NA	TRBJ2-1	TGCGCCAGCAGCTTGGGCGAGAGTAGAGGTTCCAATGAGCAGTTCTTC	CASSLGESRGSNEQFF
NA	TRBV19	large	TRBJ1-1	TGTGCCAGTAGTCACACCCTTGGGGTAGCGGGCACTGAAGCTTTCTTT	CASSHTLGVAGTEAFF
NA	TRBV6-1	NA	TRBJ1-1	TGTGCCAGCAGTGAAGGGGACTCTAAAGCTTTCTTT	CASSEGDSKAFF
TRBD1	TRBV5-4	NA	TRBJ1-4	TGTGCCAGCAGTAGAAGACAGGGGGTAAATGAAAAACTGTTTTTT	CASSRRQGVNEKLFF
TRBD2	TRBV3-1/TRBV3-2	few	TRBJ2-3	TGTGCCAGCAGCCAAGAAGCGGGGTATCAGGGTAGAACAGATACGCAGTATTTT	CASSQEAGYQGRTDTQYF
NA	TRBV4-1	NA	TRBJ1-1	TGCGCCAGCAGCCCAAGGCAGGGACGGTGGGCTGAAGCTTTCTTT	CASSPRQGRWAEAFF
NA	TRBV5-6	NA	TRBJ1-2	TGTGCCAGCAGCCTTAAAGGAGGGGCCCGGACCTTC	CASSLKGGARTF
TRBD1	TRBV6-5	NA	TRBJ2-5	TGTGCCAGCAGGGATTCAGGGGGCCAAGAGACCCAGTACTTC	CASRDSGGQETQYF
NA	TRBV11-2	NA	TRBJ2-1	TGTGCCAGCAGCCCTCGCACAGGGGGGGGCAATGAGCAGTTCTTC	CASSPRTGGGNEQFF
TRBD1	TRBV6-5	NA	TRBJ2-7	TGTGCCAGCAGTTGGGTACAGGGGGTCTACGAGCAGTACTTC	CASSWVQGVYEQYF